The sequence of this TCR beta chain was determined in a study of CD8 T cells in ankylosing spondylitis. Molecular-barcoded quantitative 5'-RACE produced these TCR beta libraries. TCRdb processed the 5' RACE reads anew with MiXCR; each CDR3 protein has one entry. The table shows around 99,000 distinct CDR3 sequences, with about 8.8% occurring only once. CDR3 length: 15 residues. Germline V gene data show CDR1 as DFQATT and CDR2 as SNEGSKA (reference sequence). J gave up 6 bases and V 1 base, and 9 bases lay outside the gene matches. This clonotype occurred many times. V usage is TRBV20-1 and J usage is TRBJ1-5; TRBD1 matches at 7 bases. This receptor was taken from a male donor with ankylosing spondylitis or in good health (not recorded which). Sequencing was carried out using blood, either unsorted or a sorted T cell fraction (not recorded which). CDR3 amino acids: CSARGWGQSFQPQHF. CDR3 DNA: TGCAGTGCTAGAGGTTGGGGACAGTCGTTTCAGCCCCAGCATTTT.